Each of the 9 T cell receptor beta chains below was sequenced from the same sample in a study of blood T cell repertoires in COVID-19. Profiled with immunoSEQ multiplex PCR; TCRdb holds only in-frame clones, not every one. The sample lists about 250,000 clones; 70% to 90% were seen once. Sample: peripheral blood. The origin of the receptors is a man aged 50 or older with acute or convalescent COVID-19.

The chain uses TRBV2 and TRBJ1-6; D is perhaps TRBD1 (5 bases). This CDR3 comprises 12 residues. V was cut by 6 bases and J by 10 bases, with 10 bases left in between. Looked up from germline, CDR1 is SNHLY and CDR2 is FYNNEI. Here the CDR3 reads CASRGGVSPLHF. CDR3 bases: TGTGCCAGCAGGGGGGGAGTCTCACCCCTCCACTTT.

V usage is TRBV7-3 and J usage is TRBJ2-7, with TRBD1 identical over 8 bases. V shed 4 bases and J 3 bases; nucleotides not matched to a gene: 8. This CDR3 contains 15 residues. The germline gives CDR1 SGHTA, CDR2 FQGTGA. The CDR3 protein is CASSSGPGTGYEQYF. Here the CDR3 DNA reads TGTGCCAGCAGCTCAGGCCCCGGGACAGGCTACGAGCAGTACTTC.

This clone was seen a single time. This chain joins TRBV9 and TRBJ1-3; a possible D gene is TRBD1 (5 bases). V was trimmed by 2 bases and J by 3 bases, leaving 6 bases between them. CDR1 and CDR2 (germline): SGDLS, YYNGEE. This CDR3 region has 13 residues. CDR3 coding DNA: TGTGCCAGCAGCGTCAGGGATGGAAACACCATATATTTT. This encodes CASSVRDGNTIYF.

The chain carries TRBV6-5 and TRBJ1-2; 7 positions agree with TRBD1. Trimming removed 1 base from V and 4 bases from J; junction bases left unmatched: 3. This CDR3 has 14 amino acids. The germline CDR1 and CDR2 sequences are MNHEY and SVGAGI. For the CDR3, the DNA is TGTGCCAGCAGTTACTACCGGGACAGCTATGGCTACACCTTC. It codes for CASSYYRDSYGYTF.

This clone showed up just once. The gene calls are TRBV12-3 or TRBV12-4 and TRBJ1-2; D call uncertain. The CDR3 is 13 residues long. Trimming cost V 9 bases and J 4 bases, with 15 bases left between them. The CDR3 region has the DNA TGTGCCAGTCAGCGGGCGGCCTCCTATGGCTACACCTTC. Amino acids: CASQRAASYGYTF.

The chain has TRBV2 and TRBJ2-6, with 10 bases fitting TRBD1. Germline V gene lookup returns CDR1 SNHLY and CDR2 FYNNEI. The CDR3 sequence is 18 residues long. V was pared by 1 base and J by 0 bases, with 3 bases of the junction left unmatched. The CDR3: CASSEGGQGFSGANVLTF. CDR3 in DNA: TGTGCCAGCAGTGAAGGGGGACAGGGGTTCTCTGGGGCCAACGTCCTGACTTTC.

The rearrangement joins TRBV2 to TRBJ1-2; D is ambiguous. Trimming shortened V by 1 base and J by 4 bases, and 7 bases separated the two germline ends. This CDR3 has 13 residues. In germline, CDR1 is SNHLY, CDR2 FYNNEI. CDR3 region: CASSEGSSYGYTF. In nucleotides, the CDR3 is TGTGCCAGCAGTGAAGGCTCCAGCTATGGCTACACCTTC.

This clone was counted once. V and J are TRBV28 and TRBJ1-3; D is possibly TRBD1 (5 bases). This CDR3 has 18 residues. Germline assignment: CDR1 MDHEN and CDR2 SYDVKM. V was pared by 5 bases and J by 0 bases, with 20 bases between. The CDR3 bases are TGTGCCAGCAGTGATGGGGTCCAGGGCCTCCTCTCTGGAAACACCATATATTTT. The encoded protein is CASSDGVQGLLSGNTIYF.

This clone appeared a few times. The chain recombines TRBV7-8 with TRBJ2-7; 10 bases are a match to TRBD2. Germline loops: CDR1 SGHVS, CDR2 FQNEAQ. The CDR3 runs 16 residues. V lost 3 bases, J lost 1 base, and 6 bases stayed unmatched. The CDR3 bases are TGTGCCAGCAGCTTTGTAGCGGGAGGTACTTCCTACGAGCAGTACTTC. Encoded protein: CASSFVAGGTSYEQYF.